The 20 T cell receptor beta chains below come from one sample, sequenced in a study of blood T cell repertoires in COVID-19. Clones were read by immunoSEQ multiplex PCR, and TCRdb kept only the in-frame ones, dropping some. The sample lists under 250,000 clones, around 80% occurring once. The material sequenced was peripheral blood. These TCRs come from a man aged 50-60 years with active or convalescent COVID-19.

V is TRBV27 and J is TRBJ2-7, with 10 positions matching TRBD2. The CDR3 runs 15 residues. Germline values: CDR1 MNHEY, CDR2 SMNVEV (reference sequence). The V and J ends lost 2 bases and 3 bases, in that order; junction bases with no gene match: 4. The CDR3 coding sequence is TGTGCCAGCAGTTTAGAGCTAGCGGGAGACTACGAGCAGTACTTC. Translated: CASSLELAGDYEQYF.

CDR3 in amino acids: CAWEGLDSNYGYTF. As DNA, the CDR3 is TGTGCCTGGGAGGGATTGGACAGTAACTATGGCTACACCTTC. V usage is TRBV30 and J usage is TRBJ1-2; a weak D match, TRBD1 (6 bases). The V end was cut by 5 bases, the J end by 1 base, with 14 bases between. Germline CDR1 reads GTSNPN; CDR2 reads SVGIG (reference sequence). This CDR3 is 14 amino acids long.

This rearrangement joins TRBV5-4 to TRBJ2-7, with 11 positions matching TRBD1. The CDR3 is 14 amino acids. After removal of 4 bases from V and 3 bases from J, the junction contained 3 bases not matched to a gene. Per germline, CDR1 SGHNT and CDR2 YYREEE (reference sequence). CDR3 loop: CASSVGQGGYEQYF. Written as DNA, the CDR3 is TGTGCCAGCAGCGTGGGACAGGGGGGCTACGAGCAGTACTTC.

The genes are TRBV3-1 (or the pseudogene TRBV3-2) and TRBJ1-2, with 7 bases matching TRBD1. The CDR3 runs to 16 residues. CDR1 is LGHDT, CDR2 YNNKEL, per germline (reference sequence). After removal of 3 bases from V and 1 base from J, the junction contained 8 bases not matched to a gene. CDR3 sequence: CASSHSTGALNYGYTF. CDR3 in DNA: TGTGCCAGCAGCCACTCCACAGGGGCACTTAACTATGGCTACACCTTC.

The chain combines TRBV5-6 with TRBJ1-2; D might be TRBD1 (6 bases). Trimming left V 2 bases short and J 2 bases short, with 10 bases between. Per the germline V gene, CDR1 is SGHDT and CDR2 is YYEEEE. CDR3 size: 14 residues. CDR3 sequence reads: CASSFRGQNYGYTF. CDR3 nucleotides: TGTGCCAGCAGCTTCAGGGGTCAAAACTATGGCTACACCTTC.

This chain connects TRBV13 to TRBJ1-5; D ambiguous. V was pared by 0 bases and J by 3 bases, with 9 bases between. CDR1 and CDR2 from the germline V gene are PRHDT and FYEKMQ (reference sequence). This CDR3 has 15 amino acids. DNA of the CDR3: TGTGCCAGCAGCTTAGGTTTGGGCTTCAATCAGCCCCAGCATTTT. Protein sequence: CASSLGLGFNQPQHF.

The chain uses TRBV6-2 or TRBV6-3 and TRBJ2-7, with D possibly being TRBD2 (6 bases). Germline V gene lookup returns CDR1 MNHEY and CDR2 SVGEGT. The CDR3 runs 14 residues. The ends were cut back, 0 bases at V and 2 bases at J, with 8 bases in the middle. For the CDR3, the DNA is TGTGCCAGCAGTTACTCGGGGGGAACCTACGAGCAGTACTTC. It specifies CASSYSGGTYEQYF.

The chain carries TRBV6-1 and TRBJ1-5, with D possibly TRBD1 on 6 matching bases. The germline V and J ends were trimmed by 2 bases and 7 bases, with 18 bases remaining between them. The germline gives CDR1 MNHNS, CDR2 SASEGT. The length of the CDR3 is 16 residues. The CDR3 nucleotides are TGTGCCAGCAGTGAATCCAGGGGTCGAATATGGCAGCCCCAGCATTTT. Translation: CASSESRGRIWQPQHF.

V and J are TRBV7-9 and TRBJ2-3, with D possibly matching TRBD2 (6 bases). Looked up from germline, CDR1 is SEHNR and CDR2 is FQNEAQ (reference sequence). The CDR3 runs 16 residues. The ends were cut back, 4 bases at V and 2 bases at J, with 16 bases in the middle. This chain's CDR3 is CASSYKMAGITDTQYF. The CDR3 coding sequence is TGTGCCAGCAGCTACAAGATGGCGGGGATCACAGATACGCAGTATTTT.

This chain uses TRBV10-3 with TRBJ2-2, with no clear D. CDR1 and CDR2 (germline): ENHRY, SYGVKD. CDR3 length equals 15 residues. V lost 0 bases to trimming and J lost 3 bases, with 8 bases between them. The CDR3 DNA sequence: TGTGCCATCAGTGAGTCTAGTCGAGACACCGGGGAGCTGTTTTTT. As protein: CAISESSRDTGELFF.

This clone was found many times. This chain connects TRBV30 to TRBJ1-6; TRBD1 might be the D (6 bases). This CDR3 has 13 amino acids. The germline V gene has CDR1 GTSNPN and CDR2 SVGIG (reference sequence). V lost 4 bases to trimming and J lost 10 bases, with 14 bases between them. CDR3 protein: CAWKGRGQSPLHF. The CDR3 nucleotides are TGTGCCTGGAAGGGCAGGGGTCAGTCACCCCTCCACTTT. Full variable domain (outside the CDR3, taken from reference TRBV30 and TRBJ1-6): SQTIHQWPATLVQPVGSPLSLECTVEGTSNPNLYWYRQAAGRGLQLLFYSVGIGQISSEVPQNLSASRPQDRQFILSSKKLLLSDSGFYLCAWKGRGQSPLHFGNGTRLTVT.

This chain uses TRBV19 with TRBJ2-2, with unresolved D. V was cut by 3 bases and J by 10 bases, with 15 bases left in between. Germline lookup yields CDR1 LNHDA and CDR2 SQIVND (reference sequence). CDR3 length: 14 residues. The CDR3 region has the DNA TGTGCCAGTAGTATTCCTCGGCCGACTGTGGAGCTGTTTTTT. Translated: CASSIPRPTVELFF.

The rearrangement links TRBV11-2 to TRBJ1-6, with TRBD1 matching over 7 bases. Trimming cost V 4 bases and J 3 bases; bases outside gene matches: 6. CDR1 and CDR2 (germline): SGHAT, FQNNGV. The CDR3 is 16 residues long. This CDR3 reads CASSSEGQSYNSPLHF. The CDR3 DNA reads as TGTGCCAGCAGCTCAGAGGGACAGAGCTATAATTCACCCCTCCACTTT. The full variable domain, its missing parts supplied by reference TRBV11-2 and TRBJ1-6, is EAGVAQSPRYKIIEKRQSVAFWCNPISGHATLYWYQQILGQGPKLLIQFQNNGVVDDSQLPKDRFSAERLKGVDSTLKIQPAKLEDSAVYLCASSSEGQSYNSPLHFGNGTRLTVT.

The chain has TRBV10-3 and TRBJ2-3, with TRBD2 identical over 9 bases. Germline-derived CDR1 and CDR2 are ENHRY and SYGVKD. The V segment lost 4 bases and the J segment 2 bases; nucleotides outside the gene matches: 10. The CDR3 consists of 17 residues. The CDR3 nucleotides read TGTGCCATCAGTGTGGAGGGGCTAGCGGGGAACACAGATACGCAGTATTTT. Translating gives CAISVEGLAGNTDTQYF.

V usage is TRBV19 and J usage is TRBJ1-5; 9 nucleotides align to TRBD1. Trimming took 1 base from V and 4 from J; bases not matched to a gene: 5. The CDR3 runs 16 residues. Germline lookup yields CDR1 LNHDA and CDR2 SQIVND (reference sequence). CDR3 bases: TGTGCCAGTAGTATAGTGGGACAGGGTAGTAATCAGCCCCAGCATTTT. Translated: CASSIVGQGSNQPQHF.

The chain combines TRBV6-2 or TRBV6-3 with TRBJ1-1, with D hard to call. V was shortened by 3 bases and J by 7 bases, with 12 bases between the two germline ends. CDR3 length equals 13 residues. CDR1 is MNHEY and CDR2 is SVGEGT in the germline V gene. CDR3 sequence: CASSYGSFLEAFF. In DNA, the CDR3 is TGTGCCAGCAGTTATGGCAGTTTCCTTGAAGCTTTCTTT.

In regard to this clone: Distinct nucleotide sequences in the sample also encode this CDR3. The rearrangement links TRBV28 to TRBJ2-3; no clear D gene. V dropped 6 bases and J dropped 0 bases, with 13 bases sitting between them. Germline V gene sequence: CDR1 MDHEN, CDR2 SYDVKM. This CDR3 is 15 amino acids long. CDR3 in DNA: TGTGCCAGCAGCTCCCGCGGCCTCAGCACAGATACGCAGTATTTT. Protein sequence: CASSSRGLSTDTQYF.

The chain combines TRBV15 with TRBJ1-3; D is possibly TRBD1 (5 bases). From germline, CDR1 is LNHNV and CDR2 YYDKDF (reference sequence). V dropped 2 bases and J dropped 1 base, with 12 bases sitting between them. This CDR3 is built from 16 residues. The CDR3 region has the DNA TGTGCCACCAGCAGATCCCGGACACTATCTGGAAACACCATATATTTT. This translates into CATSRSRTLSGNTIYF.

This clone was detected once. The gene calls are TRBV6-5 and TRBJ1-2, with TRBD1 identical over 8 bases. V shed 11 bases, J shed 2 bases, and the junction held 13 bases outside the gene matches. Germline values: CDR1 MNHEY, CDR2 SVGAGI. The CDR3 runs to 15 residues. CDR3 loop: CAPRQGARKNYGYTF. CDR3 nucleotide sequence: TGTGCCCCAAGGCAGGGGGCGCGGAAGAACTATGGCTACACCTTC.

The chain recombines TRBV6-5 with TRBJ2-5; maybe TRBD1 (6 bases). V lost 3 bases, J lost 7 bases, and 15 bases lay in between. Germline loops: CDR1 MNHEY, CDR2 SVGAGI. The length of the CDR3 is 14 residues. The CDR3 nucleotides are TGTGCCAGCAGTTATGCAGGGGTTGATGGGACCCAGTACTTC. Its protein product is CASSYAGVDGTQYF.